This T cell receptor (beta chain) appears in the sequencing data of a study of blood T cell repertoires in COVID-19. Study-wide context: Researchers got acute and convalescent COVID-19 samples from the United States, Italy and Spain.

This CDR3 has 11 residues. Deletions cut 0 bases from V and 12 bases from J, with 6 bases between. Germline lookup yields CDR1 MNHEY and CDR2 SVGAGI. Produced via immunoSEQ multiplex PCR; TCRdb's table is partial and in-frame only. Here the sample spans under 250,000 clones, approximately 85% being singletons. The gene calls are TRBV6-5 and TRBJ2-1, with unresolved D. Sequencing used peripheral blood. The receptor's source is a woman in her 70s with COVID-19, enrolled during active disease. CDR3 coding DNA: TGTGCCAGCAGTTACTCGACTCTGCAGTTCTTC. It yields the protein CASSYSTLQFF.